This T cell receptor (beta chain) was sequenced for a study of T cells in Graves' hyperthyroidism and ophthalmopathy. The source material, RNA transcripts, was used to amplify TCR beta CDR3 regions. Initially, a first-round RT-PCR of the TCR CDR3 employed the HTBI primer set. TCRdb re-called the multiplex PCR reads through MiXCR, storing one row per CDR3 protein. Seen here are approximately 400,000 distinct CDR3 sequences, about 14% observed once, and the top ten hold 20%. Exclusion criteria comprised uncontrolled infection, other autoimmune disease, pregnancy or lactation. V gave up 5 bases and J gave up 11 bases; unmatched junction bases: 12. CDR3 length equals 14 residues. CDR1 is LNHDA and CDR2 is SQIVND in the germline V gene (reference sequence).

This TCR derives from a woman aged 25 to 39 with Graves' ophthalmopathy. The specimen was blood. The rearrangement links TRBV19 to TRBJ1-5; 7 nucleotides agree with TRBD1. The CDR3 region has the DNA TGTGCCAGTAGTCCCGGACAGGTAGTCTCGGCCCAGCATTTT. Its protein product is CASSPGQVVSAQHF.